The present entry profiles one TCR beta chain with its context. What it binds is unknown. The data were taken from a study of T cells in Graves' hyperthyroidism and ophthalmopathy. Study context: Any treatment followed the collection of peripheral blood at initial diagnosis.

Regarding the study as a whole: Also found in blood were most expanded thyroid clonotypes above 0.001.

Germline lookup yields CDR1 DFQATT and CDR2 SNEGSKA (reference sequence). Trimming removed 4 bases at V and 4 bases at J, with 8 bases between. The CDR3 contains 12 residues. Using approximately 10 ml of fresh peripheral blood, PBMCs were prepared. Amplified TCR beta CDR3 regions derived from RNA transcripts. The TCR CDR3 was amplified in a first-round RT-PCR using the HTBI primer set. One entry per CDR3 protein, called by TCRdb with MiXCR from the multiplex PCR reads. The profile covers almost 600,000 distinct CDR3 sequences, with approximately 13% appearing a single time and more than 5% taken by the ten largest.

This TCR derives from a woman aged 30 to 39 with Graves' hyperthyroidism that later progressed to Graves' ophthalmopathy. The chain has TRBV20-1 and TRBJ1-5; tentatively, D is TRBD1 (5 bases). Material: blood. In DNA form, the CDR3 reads TGCAGTGCTATCTGGGGGAATCAGCCCCAGCATTTT. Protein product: CSAIWGNQPQHF.